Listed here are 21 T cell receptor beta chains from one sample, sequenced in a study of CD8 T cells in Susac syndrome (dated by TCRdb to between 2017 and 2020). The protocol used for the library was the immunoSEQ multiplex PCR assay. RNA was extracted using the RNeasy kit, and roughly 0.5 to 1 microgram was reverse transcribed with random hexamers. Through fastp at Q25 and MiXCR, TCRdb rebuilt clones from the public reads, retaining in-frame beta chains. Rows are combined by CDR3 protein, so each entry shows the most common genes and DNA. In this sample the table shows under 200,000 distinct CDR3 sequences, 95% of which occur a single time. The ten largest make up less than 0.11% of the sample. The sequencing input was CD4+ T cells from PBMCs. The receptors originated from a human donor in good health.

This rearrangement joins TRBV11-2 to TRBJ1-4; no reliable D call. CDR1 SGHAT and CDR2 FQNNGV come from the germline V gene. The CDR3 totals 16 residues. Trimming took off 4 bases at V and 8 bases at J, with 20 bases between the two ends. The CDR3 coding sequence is TGTGCCAGCAGCTCTCTCGGCCGGGCCGGTAGCGAAAAACTGTTTTTT. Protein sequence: CASSSLGRAGSEKLFF.

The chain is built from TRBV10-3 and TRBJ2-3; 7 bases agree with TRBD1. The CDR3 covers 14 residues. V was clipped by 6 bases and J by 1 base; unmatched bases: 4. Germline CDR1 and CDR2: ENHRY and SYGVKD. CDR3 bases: TGTGCCATCAGGAGAGGGACAGGCACAGATACGCAGTATTTT. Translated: CAIRRGTGTDTQYF.

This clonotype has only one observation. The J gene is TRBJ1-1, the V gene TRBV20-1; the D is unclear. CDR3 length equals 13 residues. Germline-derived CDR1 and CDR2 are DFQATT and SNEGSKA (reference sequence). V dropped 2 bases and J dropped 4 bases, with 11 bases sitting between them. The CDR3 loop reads CSARRAGTTEAFF. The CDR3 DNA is TGCAGTGCTAGAAGGGCAGGCACCACTGAAGCTTTCTTT.

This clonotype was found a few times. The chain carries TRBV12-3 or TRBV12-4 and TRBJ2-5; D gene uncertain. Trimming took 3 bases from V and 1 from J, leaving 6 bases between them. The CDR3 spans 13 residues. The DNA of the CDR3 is TGTGCCAGCAGTTTCGGCGTCCAAGAGACCCAGTACTTC. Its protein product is CASSFGVQETQYF.

The CDR3: CASSFGGGSDTQYF. The CDR3 DNA sequence: TGTGCCAGCAGCTTTGGGGGGGGCTCAGATACGCAGTATTTT. This chain uses TRBV7-2 with TRBJ2-3; the D gene is possibly TRBD2 (7 bases). The CDR3 is 14 residues long. Germline V lookup: CDR1 SGHTA, CDR2 FQGNSA. Deletions cut 3 bases from V and 4 bases from J, with 11 bases between.

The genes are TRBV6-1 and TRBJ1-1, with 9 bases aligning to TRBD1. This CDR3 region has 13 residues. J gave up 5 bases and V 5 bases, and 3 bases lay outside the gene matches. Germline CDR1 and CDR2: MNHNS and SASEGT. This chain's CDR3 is CASSRDRATEAFF. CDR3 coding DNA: TGTGCCAGCAGTCGGGACAGGGCGACTGAAGCTTTCTTT.

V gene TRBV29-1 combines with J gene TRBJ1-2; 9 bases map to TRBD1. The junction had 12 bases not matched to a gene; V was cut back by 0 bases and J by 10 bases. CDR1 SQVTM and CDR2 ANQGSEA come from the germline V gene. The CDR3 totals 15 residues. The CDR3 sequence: CSVEDTNRQGGSYTF. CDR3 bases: TGCAGCGTTGAAGATACCAACCGACAGGGGGGGTCCTACACCTTC.

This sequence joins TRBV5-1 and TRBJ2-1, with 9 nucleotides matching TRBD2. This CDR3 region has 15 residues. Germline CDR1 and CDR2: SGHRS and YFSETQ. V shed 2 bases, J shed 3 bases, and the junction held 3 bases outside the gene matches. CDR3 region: CASSFGTSSYNEQFF. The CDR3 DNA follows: TGCGCCAGCAGCTTCGGGACTAGCAGCTACAATGAGCAGTTCTTC.

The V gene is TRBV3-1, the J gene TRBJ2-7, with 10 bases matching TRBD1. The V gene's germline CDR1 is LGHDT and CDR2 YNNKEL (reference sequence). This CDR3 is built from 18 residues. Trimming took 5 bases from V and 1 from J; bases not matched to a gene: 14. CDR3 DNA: TGTGCCAGCAGCGCGGGACAGGGGCCTCTCCTTCCTTCCTACGAGCAGTACTTC. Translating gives CASSAGQGPLLPSYEQYF.

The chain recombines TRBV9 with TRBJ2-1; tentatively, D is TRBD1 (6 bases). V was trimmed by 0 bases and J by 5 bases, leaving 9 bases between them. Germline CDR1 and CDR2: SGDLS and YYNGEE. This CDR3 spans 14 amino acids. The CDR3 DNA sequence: TGTGCCAGCAGCGTAGCAGGACAGAACAATGAGCAGTTCTTC. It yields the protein CASSVAGQNNEQFF.

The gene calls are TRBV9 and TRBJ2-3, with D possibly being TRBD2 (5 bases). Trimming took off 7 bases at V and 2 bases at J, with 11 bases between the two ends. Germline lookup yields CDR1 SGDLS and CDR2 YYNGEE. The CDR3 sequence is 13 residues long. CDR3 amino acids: CASGGQFTDTQYF. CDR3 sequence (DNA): TGTGCCAGCGGCGGGCAATTCACAGATACGCAGTATTTT.

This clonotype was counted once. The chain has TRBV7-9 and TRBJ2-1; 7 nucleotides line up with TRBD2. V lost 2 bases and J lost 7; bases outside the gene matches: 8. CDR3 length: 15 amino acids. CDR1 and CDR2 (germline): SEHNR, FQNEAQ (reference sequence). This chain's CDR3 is CASSLMSLAENEQFF. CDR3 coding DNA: TGTGCCAGCAGCTTAATGAGTCTAGCGGAGAATGAGCAGTTCTTC.

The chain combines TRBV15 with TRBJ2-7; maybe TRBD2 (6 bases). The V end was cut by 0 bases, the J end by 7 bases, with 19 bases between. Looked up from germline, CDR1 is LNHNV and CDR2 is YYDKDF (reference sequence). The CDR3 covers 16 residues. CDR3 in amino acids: CATSRDLTGVWEEQYV. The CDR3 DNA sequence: TGTGCCACCAGCAGAGATCTAACGGGAGTATGGGAAGAGCAGTACGTC.

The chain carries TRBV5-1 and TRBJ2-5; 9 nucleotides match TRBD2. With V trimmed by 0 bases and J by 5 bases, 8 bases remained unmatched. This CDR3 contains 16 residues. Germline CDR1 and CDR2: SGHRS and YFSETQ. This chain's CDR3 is CASSLVGSGRWETQYF. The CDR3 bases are TGCGCCAGCAGCTTGGTGGGTAGCGGGAGATGGGAGACCCAGTACTTC.

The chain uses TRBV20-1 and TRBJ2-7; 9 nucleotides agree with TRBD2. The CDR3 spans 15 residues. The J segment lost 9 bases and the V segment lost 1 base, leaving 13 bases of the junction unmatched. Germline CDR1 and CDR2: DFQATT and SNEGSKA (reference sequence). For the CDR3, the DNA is TGCAGTGCTAGAGCCGAGGGACTAGCCGGACGCGGGCAGTACTTC. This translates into CSARAEGLAGRGQYF.

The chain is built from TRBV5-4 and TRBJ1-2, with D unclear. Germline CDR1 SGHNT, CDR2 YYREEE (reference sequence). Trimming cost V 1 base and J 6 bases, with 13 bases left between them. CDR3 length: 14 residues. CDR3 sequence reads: CASSLMARKDGYTF. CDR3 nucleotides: TGTGCCAGCAGCTTGATGGCGAGGAAGGATGGCTACACCTTC.

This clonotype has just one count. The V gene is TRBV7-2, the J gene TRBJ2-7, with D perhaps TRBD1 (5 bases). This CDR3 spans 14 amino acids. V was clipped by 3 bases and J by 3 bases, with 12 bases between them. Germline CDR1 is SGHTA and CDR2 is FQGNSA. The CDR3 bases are TGTGCCAGCAGCTTGGGGATTCAGGGCTACGAGCAGTACGTC. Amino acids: CASSLGIQGYEQYV.

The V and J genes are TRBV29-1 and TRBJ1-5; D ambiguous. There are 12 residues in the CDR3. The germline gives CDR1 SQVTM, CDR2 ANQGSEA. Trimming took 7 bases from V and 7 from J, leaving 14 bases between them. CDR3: CSGGLAGQPQHF. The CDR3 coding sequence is TGCAGCGGAGGACTGGCGGGGCAGCCCCAGCATTTT.

The CDR3 sequence is CASSSVPGGQETQYF. CDR3 bases: TGCGCCAGCAGCTCAGTACCAGGGGGACAAGAGACCCAGTACTTC. This chain connects TRBV5-1 to TRBJ2-5, with TRBD1 matching 7 bases. The CDR3 extends over 15 amino acids. Per germline, CDR1 SGHRS and CDR2 YFSETQ. The junction had 7 bases not matched to a gene; V was cut back by 3 bases and J by 2 bases.

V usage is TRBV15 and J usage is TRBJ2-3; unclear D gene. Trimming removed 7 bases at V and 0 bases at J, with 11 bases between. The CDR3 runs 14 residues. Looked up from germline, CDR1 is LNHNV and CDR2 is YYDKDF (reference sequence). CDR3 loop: CATKRQLSTDTQYF. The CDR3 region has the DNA TGTGCCACCAAGAGGCAACTCAGCACAGATACGCAGTATTTT. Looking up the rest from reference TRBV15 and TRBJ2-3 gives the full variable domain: DAMVIQNPRYQVTQFGKPVTLSCSQTLNHNVMYWYQQKSSQAPKLLFHYYDKDFNNEADTPDNFQSRRPNTSFCFLDIRSPGLGDTAMYLCATKRQLSTDTQYFGPGTRLTVL.

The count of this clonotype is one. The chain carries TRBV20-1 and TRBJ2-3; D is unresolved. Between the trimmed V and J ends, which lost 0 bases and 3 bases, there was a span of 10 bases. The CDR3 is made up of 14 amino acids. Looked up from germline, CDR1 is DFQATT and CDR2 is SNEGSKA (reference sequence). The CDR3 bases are TGCAGTGCTAGAGACGATCTAGGGACAGATACGCAGTATTTT. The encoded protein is CSARDDLGTDTQYF.